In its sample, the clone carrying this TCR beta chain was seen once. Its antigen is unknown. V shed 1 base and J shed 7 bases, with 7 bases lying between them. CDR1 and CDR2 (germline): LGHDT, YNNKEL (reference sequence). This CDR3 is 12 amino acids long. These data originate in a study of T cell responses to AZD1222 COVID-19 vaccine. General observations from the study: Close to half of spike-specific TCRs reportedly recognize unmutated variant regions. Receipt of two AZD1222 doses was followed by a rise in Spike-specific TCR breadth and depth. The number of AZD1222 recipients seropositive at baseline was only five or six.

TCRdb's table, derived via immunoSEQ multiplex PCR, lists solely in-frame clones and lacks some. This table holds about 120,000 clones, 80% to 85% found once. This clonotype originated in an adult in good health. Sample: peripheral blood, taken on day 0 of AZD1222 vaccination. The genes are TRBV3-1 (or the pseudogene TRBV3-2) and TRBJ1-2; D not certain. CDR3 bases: TGTGCCAGCAGCCAAGTGGTAGGTGGCTACACCTTC. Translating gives CASSQVVGGYTF.